This T cell receptor beta chain was found in a study of post-analysis software for immune sequencing data. Study as a whole: Relapsing-remitting, secondary progressive and progressive-relapsing forms made up the multiple sclerosis disease courses.

Germline CDR1 and CDR2: SNHLY and FYNNEI. The CDR3 runs 15 residues. The study's findings and limits: Comparison with controls showed significantly lower normalized Chao1 diversity in multiple sclerosis patients. Elevated frequency relative to controls characterized 4 or 5 TRBV segments in patients, TRBV5-6, TRBV5-1 and TRBV20-1 among them.

TCR beta cDNA libraries had unique molecular identifiers. TCRdb used MiXCR to reprocess the PCR reads, holding one entry per CDR3 protein. This sample has approximately 630,000 distinct CDR3 sequences; over 45% occur once, and the top ten carry approximately 10%. To note about this clonotype: Its antigen is not known. One end of the junction is discordant with germline, which a read error may explain.

The sequenced material came from blood. The chain couples TRBV2 to TRBJ2-1; D possibly corresponds to TRBD2 (5 bases). This TCR was sampled from a girl aged 2 to 9 with multiple sclerosis. The CDR3 DNA is TGCGCCAGCAGTGACGAGGGAACGTTGAACAATGAGCAGTTCTTC. Its translation is CASSDEGTLNNEQFF.